These 16 T cell receptor beta chains originate from one sample sequenced in a study of blood T cell repertoires in COVID-19. Assay used: immunoSEQ multiplex PCR; TCRdb lists only in-frame clones, some missing. The sample holds 150,000 to 200,000 clones, roughly 85% seen once. Sample: peripheral blood. The receptors derive from a human donor with acute or convalescent COVID-19. The donor label of this sample is uncertain.

Concerning this clone: This same CDR3 is encoded by further DNA sequences in the sample. V usage is TRBV7-2 and J usage is TRBJ2-7; weak D call: TRBD2 (6 bases). The V gene's germline CDR1 is SGHTA and CDR2 FQGNSA. Trimming took off 5 bases at V and 2 bases at J, with 7 bases between the two ends. CDR3 length equals 12 residues. For the CDR3, the DNA is TGTGCCAGCAGCCGGGGGACCTACGAGCAGTACTTC. It specifies CASSRGTYEQYF. Based on the CDR3 plus reference TRBV7-2 and TRBJ2-7, the full variable domain is GAGVSQSPSNKVTEKGKDVELRCDPISGHTALYWYRQSLGQGLEFLIYFQGNSAPDKSGLPSDRFSAERTGGSVSTLTIQRTQQEDSAVYLCASSRGTYEQYFGPGTRLTVT.

The chain employs TRBV18 and TRBJ1-3; D remains ambiguous. CDR1 is KGHSH and CDR2 is LQKENI in the germline V gene. The length of the CDR3 is 12 residues. V was pared by 5 bases and J by 5 bases, with 7 bases between. DNA of the CDR3: TGTGCCAGCTCAGTCGAGAGAAACACCATATATTTT. Its translation: CASSVERNTIYF. The whole variable domain, filled in from reference TRBV18 and TRBJ1-3, reads NAGVMQNPRHLVRRRGQEARLRCSPMKGHSHVYWYRQLPEEGLKFMVYLQKENIIDESGMPKERFSAEFPKEGPSILRIQQVVRGDSAAYFCASSVERNTIYFGEGSWLTVV.

This clone showed up just a few times. CDR3 amino acids: CASSLASTLLGIDQETQYF. In nucleotides, the CDR3 is TGCGCCAGCAGCTTGGCTTCGACCTTACTAGGGATCGACCAAGAGACCCAGTACTTC. This chain links TRBV5-1 with TRBJ2-5, with D perhaps TRBD2 (5 bases). CDR3 size: 19 residues. The ends were cut back, 0 bases at V and 0 bases at J, with 21 bases in the middle. The V gene's germline CDR1 is SGHRS and CDR2 YFSETQ.

The V call is TRBV10-2, the J call TRBJ2-3; weak D call: TRBD2 (5 bases). Germline V gives CDR1 WSHSY, CDR2 SAAADI. The CDR3 has 14 residues. V was shortened by 10 bases and J by 6 bases, with 20 bases between the two germline ends. CDR3 residues: CATSRDSPRDTQYF. The CDR3 DNA follows: TGCGCCACCAGCCGGGATTCACCTCGGGATACGCAGTATTTT.

J is TRBJ2-2 and V is TRBV29-1, with 10 bases identical to TRBD1. This CDR3 is built from 14 residues. With V trimmed by 5 bases and J by 6 bases, 6 bases remained unmatched. Germline loops: CDR1 SQVTM, CDR2 ANQGSEA. In DNA form, the CDR3 reads TGCAGCGTTTCCACCGGGACAGGGGCCGGGGAGCTGTTTTTT. Its translation: CSVSTGTGAGELFF.

The rearrangement joins TRBV28 to TRBJ1-2; TRBD1 matches at 7 bases. This CDR3 has 14 amino acids. Germline V lookup: CDR1 MDHEN, CDR2 SYDVKM. V lost 7 bases and J lost 5; bases outside the gene matches: 10. CDR3 residues: CASIGTERPYGYTF. CDR3 sequence (DNA): TGTGCCAGCATCGGGACAGAACGACCGTATGGCTACACCTTC.

This clone has just one count. DNA for the CDR3: TGCGCCAGCAGCCAGGCCGGGACAGGAAATAACTATGGCTACACCTTC. As protein: CASSQAGTGNNYGYTF. This chain connects TRBV4-3 to TRBJ1-2, with TRBD1 matching 8 bases. The CDR3 runs 16 residues. The J segment lost 1 base and the V segment lost 3 bases, leaving 7 bases of the junction unmatched. Per the germline V gene, CDR1 is LGHNA and CDR2 is YSLEER.

The V gene is TRBV2, the J gene TRBJ1-4; D may be TRBD1 (5 bases). In germline, CDR1 is SNHLY, CDR2 FYNNEI. This CDR3 contains 15 residues. Trimming took off 7 bases at V and 5 bases at J, with 17 bases between the two ends. CDR3 coding DNA: TGTGCCAGCAATCTCCAATCGGGGGGGAATGAAAAACTGTTTTTT. It specifies CASNLQSGGNEKLFF.

V gene TRBV6-5 combines with J gene TRBJ1-1; D gene unclear. The CDR3 extends over 15 amino acids. The V and J ends lost 0 bases and 12 bases respectively, with 20 bases between them. Germline CDR1 is MNHEY and CDR2 is SVGAGI. In nucleotides, the CDR3 is TGTGCCAGCAGTTACTCGTTCATGGGTCCAGAGGAAACTTTCTTT. The encoded protein is CASSYSFMGPEETFF.

V gene TRBV6-6 combines with J gene TRBJ2-1; 14 bases fit TRBD2. The CDR3 has 15 residues. After removal of 8 bases from V and 7 bases from J, the junction contained 7 bases not matched to a gene. Germline V lookup: CDR1 MNHNY, CDR2 SVGAGI (reference sequence). The CDR3 reads CASLHGLAGGNEQFF. The DNA of the CDR3 is TGTGCCAGCCTTCATGGACTAGCGGGGGGAAATGAGCAGTTCTTC.

V is TRBV7-6 and J is TRBJ2-1; TRBD1 is a possible D gene (6 bases). Germline V gene data show CDR1 as SGHVS and CDR2 as FNYEAQ. V was clipped by 5 bases and J by 5 bases, with 16 bases between them. The CDR3 sequence is 15 residues long. The CDR3 is CASSPSTGMNNEQFF. The CDR3 DNA follows: TGTGCCAGCAGCCCTTCGACAGGTATGAACAATGAGCAGTTCTTC.

The CDR3 DNA reads as TGTGCCAGTAGCACCGGACAGACCGTTTCCTGGTATGGCTACACCTTC. Translating it yields CASSTGQTVSWYGYTF. V usage is TRBV19 and J usage is TRBJ1-2, with D perhaps TRBD1 (6 bases). Germline-derived CDR1 and CDR2 are LNHDA and SQIVND (reference sequence). The CDR3 has 16 residues. Trimming cost V 6 bases and J 5 bases, with 22 bases left between them.

V is TRBV27 and J is TRBJ2-2, with 15 bases lining up with TRBD2. Trimming took 5 bases from V and 0 from J; bases not matched to a gene: 1. Germline V gene lookup returns CDR1 MNHEY and CDR2 SMNVEV (reference sequence). The CDR3 length is 17 residues. The CDR3 DNA is TGTGCCAGCAGTAGGACTAGCGGGGGGGCGAACACCGGGGAGCTGTTTTTT. This encodes CASSRTSGGANTGELFF.

The rearrangement joins TRBV7-6 to TRBJ2-3, with D possibly being TRBD1 (5 bases). Germline values: CDR1 SGHVS, CDR2 FNYEAQ. V lost 4 bases and J lost 5, with 13 bases in between. The CDR3 runs to 14 residues. The CDR3 protein is CASSSGGRVDTQYF. The CDR3 nucleotides are TGTGCCAGCAGCTCCGGTGGCAGGGTAGATACGCAGTATTTT.

The V call is TRBV27, the J call TRBJ1-1; 8 bases are shared with TRBD1. From germline, CDR1 is MNHEY and CDR2 SMNVEV (reference sequence). This CDR3 has 17 amino acids. V lost 1 base to trimming and J lost 3 bases; unmatched junction nucleotides: 10. The CDR3 reads CASSLYSRGRGDTEAFF. DNA of the CDR3: TGTGCCAGCAGTTTATATTCCAGGGGGCGGGGTGACACTGAAGCTTTCTTT.

The gene calls are TRBV2 and TRBJ1-1, with 7 bases aligning to TRBD1. This CDR3 has 14 residues. V gave up 7 bases and J gave up 2 bases; unmatched junction bases: 7. Germline V gene sequence: CDR1 SNHLY, CDR2 FYNNEI. As DNA, the CDR3 is TGTGCCAGCACTACTGGGACAGCTAACACTGAAGCTTTCTTT. Protein product: CASTTGTANTEAFF.